The present TCR beta chain was sequenced within a study of cytomegalovirus exposure and HLA in healthy donors. Study observations and caveats: In terms of immune exposure information, only CMV serostatus was available. Cytomegalovirus-associated status was assigned to about 170 TCR beta chains. A later analysis reportedly found fewer N-insertions in an Asian-associated ancestry cluster than the roughly 670-donor mean.

This PCR relied on a set of 60 Vbeta primers and 13 Jbeta primers. TCRdb's copy holds only in-frame clones and misses some; the assay was immunoSEQ multiplex PCR. This table has 160,000 or so clones, about 79% appearing once. The CDR3 has 14 residues. V dropped 6 bases and J dropped 3; count of bases not matched to a gene: 2. The V gene's germline CDR1 is SNHLY and CDR2 FYNNEI. There are a few counts of this clone. Its antigen is not identified. The rearrangement links TRBV2 to TRBJ2-1; 10 nucleotides agree with TRBD1. This clonotype originated in a man between 35 and 55 years old in good health and CMV-seropositive. The specimen was PBMCs. CDR3 DNA: TGTGCCAGCAGAGGACAGGGGGACTACAATGAGCAGTTCTTC. The encoded protein is CASRGQGDYNEQFF.